Listed here are 10 T cell receptor beta chains from one sample, sequenced in a study of cytomegalovirus exposure and HLA in healthy donors. Both 60 Vbeta primers and 13 Jbeta primers went into the PCR. Repertoires were generated with immunoSEQ multiplex PCR, while TCRdb's copy carries only in-frame clones and drops some. The data show approximately 130,000 clones, roughly 60% seen once. The sequenced sample consisted of PBMCs. The source is a woman in her thirties or forties in good health and CMV-seronegative.

The rearrangement joins TRBV19 to TRBJ2-1, with 7 bases fitting TRBD2. The CDR3 is 17 amino acids. J lost 7 bases, V lost 6 bases, and 18 bases had no gene match. Germline values: CDR1 LNHDA, CDR2 SQIVND (reference sequence). The DNA for the CDR3 is TGTGCCAGTAGCGCTATTCCCCCCCGGGACGGGGGGAATGAGCAGTTCTTC. Residues: CASSAIPPRDGGNEQFF.

CDR3 in DNA: TGTGCCAGCAGCAGGGGAGCCGTAGGGGATCATAGCAATCAGCCCCAGCATTTT. Protein product: CASSRGAVGDHSNQPQHF. The chain recombines TRBV2 with TRBJ1-5, with D possibly being TRBD1 (6 bases). The CDR3 consists of 18 residues. V shed 6 bases and J shed 0 bases, with 21 bases lying between them. The germline V gene has CDR1 SNHLY and CDR2 FYNNEI.

The chain carries TRBV11-2 and TRBJ2-6; TRBD2 might be the D (5 bases). Germline lookup yields CDR1 SGHAT and CDR2 FQNNGV. Trimming left V 1 base short and J 2 bases short, with 9 bases between. CDR3 size: 16 residues. This CDR3 reads CASSLGWRAGANVLTF. The CDR3 region has the DNA TGTGCCAGCAGCTTAGGGTGGCGGGCTGGGGCCAACGTCCTGACTTTC.

This clone turned up a few times. The rearrangement links TRBV6-1 to TRBJ1-5, with D unclear. V was clipped by 4 bases and J by 10 bases, with 17 bases between them. The CDR3 covers 14 residues. Per the germline V gene, CDR1 is MNHNS and CDR2 is SASEGT. The CDR3 protein is CASSVLVGIRPQHF. CDR3 nucleotides: TGTGCCAGCAGTGTACTAGTGGGGATCAGACCCCAGCATTTT.

This clone came up a few times. The V gene is TRBV27, the J gene TRBJ1-2; possible D gene TRBD1, 6 bases. The germline gives CDR1 MNHEY, CDR2 SMNVEV (reference sequence). CDR3 length equals 17 residues. Trimming removed 5 bases from V and 0 bases from J, with 19 bases in between. The CDR3 bases are TGTGCCAGCAGTCCAGCGGACAGATTTGTGGCTAACTATGGCTACACCTTC. Protein: CASSPADRFVANYGYTF.

The chain joins TRBV7-9 to TRBJ1-2, with D maybe TRBD1 (6 bases). This CDR3 contains 14 residues. V was trimmed by 7 bases and J by 2 bases, leaving 14 bases between them. CDR1 SEHNR and CDR2 FQNEAQ come from the germline V gene (reference sequence). CDR3 in amino acids: CASMGWGLNYGYTF. In DNA, the CDR3 is TGTGCCAGCATGGGATGGGGGCTGAACTATGGCTACACCTTC.

This clone was observed a few times. The chain employs TRBV7-9 and TRBJ1-3; 10 positions agree with TRBD1. With 5 bases clipped from V and 3 bases from J, the junction kept 4 bases outside the gene matches. Germline-derived CDR1 and CDR2 are SEHNR and FQNEAQ (reference sequence). The CDR3 sequence is 15 residues long. The CDR3 loop reads CASSPGQGYGNTIYF. DNA of the CDR3: TGTGCCAGCAGCCCGGGACAGGGGTATGGAAACACCATATATTTT.

The J gene is TRBJ2-2, the V gene TRBV4-2; 7 bases fit TRBD1. From germline, CDR1 is LGHNA and CDR2 YNFKEQ. The CDR3 spans 15 residues. J lost 3 bases, V lost 2 bases, and 3 bases had no gene match. The CDR3 DNA sequence: TGTGCCAGCAGCCAACCTGACAGGGACACCGGGGAGCTGTTTTTT. Amino acid sequence: CASSQPDRDTGELFF.

The rearrangement links TRBV28 to TRBJ1-4; 7 nucleotides agree with TRBD1. V shed 4 bases and J 0 bases; nucleotides not matched to a gene: 5. Looked up from germline, CDR1 is MDHEN and CDR2 is SYDVKM. The CDR3 consists of 16 residues. CDR3 sequence (DNA): TGTGCCAGCAGTTCCCCCGGGACAGCAACTAATGAAAAACTGTTTTTT. It yields the protein CASSSPGTATNEKLFF.

As DNA, the CDR3 is TGTGCCAGCAGCTTTCCTCGGACAGGGGGAGACCCCTATGGCTACACCTTC. Translation: CASSFPRTGGDPYGYTF. This sequence joins TRBV7-9 and TRBJ1-2; 10 nucleotides agree with TRBD1. In germline, CDR1 is SEHNR, CDR2 FQNEAQ (reference sequence). The trim removed 3 bases at V and 4 bases at J, leaving 11 bases unmatched. The CDR3 spans 17 residues.